Described below is a single T cell receptor beta chain sequence and its context. There are 15 residues in the CDR3. Germline CDR1 and CDR2: LNHDA and SQIVND (reference sequence). The V and J ends lost 4 bases and 6 bases, in that order; junction bases with no gene match: 8. These data are taken from a study of blood T cell repertoires in COVID-19. Overall study context: Nucleic acid was either cDNA or gDNA, and it came from T cells, B-cell-depleted T cells, or PBMCs.

The assay was immunoSEQ multiplex PCR, and TCRdb's table has in-frame clones only and misses some. Found here are roughly 140,000 clones, about nine tenths of them singletons; the top ten hold about 4.1%. The rearrangement uses TRBV19 and TRBJ1-2, with 10 bases identical to TRBD1. The sample comprised peripheral blood. The receptor's source is a woman aged 60-75 years with active or convalescent COVID-19. The CDR3 region has the DNA TGTGCCAGTAGTAATGACAGGGGGCGAGGGGATGGCTACACCTTC. Amino acid sequence: CASSNDRGRGDGYTF.